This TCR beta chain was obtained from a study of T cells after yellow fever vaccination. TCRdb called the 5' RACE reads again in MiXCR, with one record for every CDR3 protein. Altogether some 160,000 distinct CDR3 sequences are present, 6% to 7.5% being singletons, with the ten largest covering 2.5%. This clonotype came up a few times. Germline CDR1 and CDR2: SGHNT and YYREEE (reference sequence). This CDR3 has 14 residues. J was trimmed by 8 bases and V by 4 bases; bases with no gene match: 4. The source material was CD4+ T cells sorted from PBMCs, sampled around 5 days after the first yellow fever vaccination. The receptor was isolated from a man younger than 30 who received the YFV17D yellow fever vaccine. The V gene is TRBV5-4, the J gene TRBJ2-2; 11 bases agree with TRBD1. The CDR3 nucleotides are TGTGCCAGCAGCCCGGACAGGGGGCAGGGGGAGCTGTTTTTT. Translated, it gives CASSPDRGQGELFF.